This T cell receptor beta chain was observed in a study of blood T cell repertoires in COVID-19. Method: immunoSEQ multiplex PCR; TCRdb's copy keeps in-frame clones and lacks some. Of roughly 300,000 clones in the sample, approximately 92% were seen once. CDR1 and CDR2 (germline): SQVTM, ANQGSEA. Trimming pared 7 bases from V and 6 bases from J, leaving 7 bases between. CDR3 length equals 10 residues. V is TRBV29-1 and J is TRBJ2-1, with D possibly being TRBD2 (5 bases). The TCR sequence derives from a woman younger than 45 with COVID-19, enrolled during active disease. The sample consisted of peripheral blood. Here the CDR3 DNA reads TGCAGCGGCGCGGGCAATGAGCAGTTCTTC. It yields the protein CSGAGNEQFF.